These 27 T cell receptor beta chains were sequenced from one sample in a study of identical twins. One entry per CDR3 protein results from TCRdb running MiXCR on the 5' RACE reads. Of about 720,000 distinct CDR3 sequences in the sample, about 20% were seen once. These data were likewise used in another study, on T cells expressing NK-cell markers.

The sequenced material came from PBMCs. The receptors were gathered from a woman between 18 and 29 years old in good health.

This clonotype was counted only a few times. V and J are TRBV27 and TRBJ2-2; 9 positions match TRBD1. The germline gives CDR1 MNHEY, CDR2 SMNVEV (reference sequence). Germline trimming cut 5 bases from V and 5 bases from J; bases unmatched to any gene: 6. The CDR3 loop spans 15 amino acids. The CDR3 sequence is CASSLTGGRTGELFF. The DNA of the CDR3 is TGTGCCAGCAGTCTTACAGGGGGCCGGACCGGGGAGCTGTTTTTT.

This rearrangement joins TRBV21-1 to TRBJ1-5; the table names TRBD1, a call not compared with the DNA. TRBV21-1 is annotated as a pseudogene. This CDR3 comprises 17 residues. The CDR3 sequence: CAMSYRRQGYSNQPQHF. The CDR3 nucleotides are TGTGCCATGAGCTACCGGAGACAGGGCTATAGCAATCAGCCCCAGCATTTT.

The chain employs TRBV5-6 and TRBJ2-3; tentative D call: TRBD2 (5 bases). Between the trimmed V and J ends, which lost 1 base and 2 bases, there was a span of 11 bases. Per the germline V gene, CDR1 is SGHDT and CDR2 is YYEEEE. The CDR3 contains 15 residues. The CDR3, as DNA: TGTGCCAGCAGCTTGAGTGGGGAGTTCACAGATACGCAGTATTTT. Its protein product is CASSLSGEFTDTQYF.

This clonotype was detected a few times. This chain links TRBV7-2 with TRBJ2-5, with TRBD1 matching over 7 bases. The CDR3 extends over 15 amino acids. The germline V gene encodes CDR1 SGHTA and CDR2 FQGNSA. Trimming at V came to 2 bases and at J to 4 bases, leaving 7 bases not matched to a gene. CDR3 coding DNA: TGTGCCAGCAGCTTAAGACAGGGTTTTTCAGAGACCCAGTACTTC. Translating it yields CASSLRQGFSETQYF. The full variable domain, completed using reference TRBV7-2 and TRBJ2-5, is GAGVSQSPSNKVTEKGKDVELRCDPISGHTALYWYRQSLGQGLEFLIYFQGNSAPDKSGLPSDRFSAERTGGSVSTLTIQRTQQEDSAVYLCASSLRQGFSETQYFGPGTRLLVL.

J is TRBJ2-5 and V is TRBV20-1; D is possibly TRBD2 (7 bases). The CDR3 is 16 amino acids. Germline CDR1 reads DFQATT; CDR2 reads SNEGSKA (reference sequence). Here the CDR3 DNA reads TGCTGCGGCGGGGGCCAGGCGGCGGGCGTAAAAGAGACCCAGTACTTC. Translated: CCGGGQAAGVKETQYF.

In its sample, this clonotype was seen a few times. The V call is TRBV5-1, the J call TRBJ2-3; no reliable D call. CDR3 length equals 17 residues. CDR1 and CDR2 from the germline V gene are SGHRS and YFSETQ. Trimming took off 0 bases at V and 2 bases at J, with 16 bases between the two ends. This CDR3 is CASSLVSSSIDTDTQYF. The CDR3 DNA sequence: TGCGCCAGCAGCTTGGTTTCCAGCTCGATCGACACAGATACGCAGTATTTT.

The chain recombines TRBV5-6 with TRBJ2-1, with 11 bases aligning to TRBD2. V gave up 0 bases and J gave up 10 bases; unmatched junction bases: 9. Germline-derived CDR1 and CDR2 are SGHDT and YYEEEE. The CDR3 spans 16 residues. CDR3 nucleotides: TGTGCCAGCAGCTTGGGGCCGGGACTAGCGGCTACCGAGCAGTTCTTC. Translated, it gives CASSLGPGLAATEQFF. Filled out from reference TRBV5-6 and TRBJ2-1, the complete variable domain reads DAGVTQSPTHLIKTRGQQVTLRCSPKSGHDTVSWYQQALGQGPQFIFQYYEEEERQRGNFPDRFSGHQFPNYSSELNVNALLLGDSALYLCASSLGPGLAATEQFFGPGTRLTVL.

This chain links TRBV9 with TRBJ1-1; possible D gene TRBD1, 6 bases. The CDR3 spans 15 residues. Trimming pared 3 bases from V and 1 base from J, leaving 13 bases between. Germline V gives CDR1 SGDLS, CDR2 YYNGEE. In nucleotides, the CDR3 is TGTGCCAGCAGCGAGGGGGGATCGGGGAACACTGAAGCTTTCTTT. Protein product: CASSEGGSGNTEAFF.

This clonotype appeared a few times. The rearrangement uses TRBV11-2 and TRBJ1-2; 10 bases fit TRBD1. The V gene's germline CDR1 is SGHAT and CDR2 FQNNGV. The V and J ends lost 5 bases and 8 bases, in that order; junction bases with no gene match: 5. This CDR3 region has 13 residues. CDR3 nucleotide sequence: TGTGCCAGCAGCATCGGACAGGGGGGCGGCTACACCTTC. Translating gives CASSIGQGGGYTF.

This rearrangement joins TRBV5-1 to TRBJ1-2, with D possibly TRBD1 on 5 matching bases. The CDR3 totals 13 residues. Trimming pared 6 bases from V and 8 bases from J, leaving 17 bases between. The germline gives CDR1 SGHRS, CDR2 YFSETQ. The CDR3 sequence is CASIGAREGGYTF. The CDR3 DNA sequence: TGCGCCAGCATAGGGGCCAGGGAAGGAGGCTACACCTTC.

This chain links TRBV5-1 with TRBJ2-4, with unresolved D. V was shortened by 2 bases and J by 7 bases, with 13 bases between the two germline ends. The germline V gene has CDR1 SGHRS and CDR2 YFSETQ. CDR3 length: 14 residues. In DNA, the CDR3 is TGCGCCAGCAGCTTAACGGAACGACGGAACATTCAGTACTTC. Its protein product is CASSLTERRNIQYF.

This clonotype was recorded a few times. The chain carries TRBV12-3 or TRBV12-4 and TRBJ2-7; D is unresolved. The CDR3 is 9 amino acids. The germline V and J ends were trimmed by 8 bases and 6 bases, with 5 bases remaining between them. CDR3 loop: CASSTEQYF. CDR3 DNA sequence: TGTGCCAGCTCGACCGAGCAGTACTTC.

This clonotype was picked up a small number of times. The V and J genes are TRBV10-3 and TRBJ1-6; TRBD1 matches at 8 bases. Trimming cost V 6 bases and J 5 bases; bases outside gene matches: 0. Germline V gives CDR1 ENHRY, CDR2 SYGVKD. The CDR3 spans 13 residues. The CDR3 is CAIRDRDNSPLHF. DNA for the CDR3: TGTGCCATCAGGGACAGGGATAATTCACCCCTCCACTTT.

This clonotype occurred a few times. V is TRBV4-3 and J is TRBJ2-2, with a weak D call TRBD2 (5 bases). Trimming shortened V by 0 bases and J by 5 bases, and 19 bases separated the two germline ends. This CDR3 has 18 amino acids. Germline V gene lookup returns CDR1 LGHNA and CDR2 YSLEER. The CDR3 DNA reads as TGCGCCAGCAGCCAAGATGCTGGGCTAGCCCGATGGACCGGGGAGCTGTTTTTT. It yields the protein CASSQDAGLARWTGELFF.

V and J are TRBV11-2 and TRBJ2-2, with D perhaps TRBD2 (5 bases). Trimming pared 1 base from V and 6 bases from J, leaving 9 bases between. The CDR3 spans 14 residues. CDR1 SGHAT and CDR2 FQNNGV come from the germline V gene. In DNA, the CDR3 is TGTGCCAGCAGCTTAGGGGGAGTTCCCGGGGAGCTGTTTTTT. Protein: CASSLGGVPGELFF.

This clonotype was recorded at least ten times. The rearrangement joins TRBV15 to TRBJ2-6, with D possibly being TRBD2 (5 bases). Germline V gene data show CDR1 as LNHNV and CDR2 as YYDKDF (reference sequence). V lost 1 base to trimming and J lost 2 bases, with 9 bases between them. The CDR3 covers 16 residues. CDR3 protein: CATSRVMRAGANVLTF. In DNA form, the CDR3 reads TGTGCCACCAGCAGAGTCATGCGGGCTGGGGCCAACGTCCTGACTTTC.

This clonotype was observed a few times. The rearrangement joins TRBV20-1 to TRBJ2-1; 11 bases are shared with TRBD2. Looked up from germline, CDR1 is DFQATT and CDR2 is SNEGSKA (reference sequence). This CDR3 contains 15 residues. The V gene end was trimmed by 6 bases and the J gene end by 5 bases; junction bases not matched to a gene: 9. The CDR3, as DNA: TGCAGTGCACATCATAGCGGGGGGGCCGACAATGAGCAGTTCTTC. This gives the protein CSAHHSGGADNEQFF.

This chain connects TRBV29-1 to TRBJ2-5; the match to TRBD2 covers 10 bases. The V gene's germline CDR1 is SQVTM and CDR2 ANQGSEA. V lost 2 bases to trimming and J lost 0 bases; unmatched junction nucleotides: 6. This CDR3 comprises 16 residues. Written as DNA, the CDR3 is TGCAGCGTTGAATTGGGGACTAGCGCGTACCAAGAGACCCAGTACTTC. Amino acid sequence: CSVELGTSAYQETQYF.

In its sample, this clonotype was seen a few times. The J gene is TRBJ2-7, the V gene TRBV20-1; 7 nucleotides agree with TRBD2. The V gene end was trimmed by 3 bases and the J gene end by 5 bases; junction bases not matched to a gene: 7. The germline V gene has CDR1 DFQATT and CDR2 SNEGSKA (reference sequence). The CDR3 is made up of 13 amino acids. The CDR3 DNA reads TGCAGTGCTAGTGAGCTAGCGGCCCACGAGCAGTACTTC. It codes for CSASELAAHEQYF.

This clonotype was picked up a small number of times. The rearrangement joins TRBV7-2 to TRBJ2-1; D is perhaps TRBD2 (5 bases). The CDR3 contains 16 residues. V dropped 4 bases and J dropped 3 bases, with 16 bases sitting between them. Looked up from germline, CDR1 is SGHTA and CDR2 is FQGNSA. The DNA for the CDR3 is TGTGCCAGCAGCTCGGGATCGACCAGCCTCTACAATGAGCAGTTCTTC. Protein product: CASSSGSTSLYNEQFF. Using reference TRBV7-2 and TRBJ2-1 for the parts outside the CDR3, the full variable domain is GAGVSQSPSNKVTEKGKDVELRCDPISGHTALYWYRQSLGQGLEFLIYFQGNSAPDKSGLPSDRFSAERTGGSVSTLTIQRTQQEDSAVYLCASSSGSTSLYNEQFFGPGTRLTVL.

The chain recombines TRBV12-3 or TRBV12-4 with TRBJ2-5; weak D call: TRBD2 (5 bases). This CDR3 comprises 14 residues. V dropped 6 bases and J dropped 5 bases, with 16 bases sitting between them. The DNA of the CDR3 is TGTGCCAGCAGGCTGGCGAGGGCCGCGGAGACCCAGTACTTC. It specifies CASRLARAAETQYF.

This clonotype was seen a handful of times. The gene calls are TRBV6-2 or TRBV6-3 and TRBJ2-1, with 12 bases matching TRBD2. Germline V lookup: CDR1 MNHEY, CDR2 SVGEGT. CDR3 length equals 16 residues. V dropped 5 bases and J dropped 0; count of bases not matched to a gene: 2. The chain's CDR3 is CASSRTSGNSYNEQFF. The CDR3 coding sequence is TGTGCCAGCAGTCGGACTAGCGGGAACTCCTACAATGAGCAGTTCTTC.

This clonotype was seen a few times. The genes are TRBV29-1 and TRBJ2-3, with a possible D match to TRBD2 (6 bases). The CDR3 has 14 residues. Germline CDR1 reads SQVTM; CDR2 reads ANQGSEA. Trimming pared 6 bases from V and 2 bases from J, leaving 15 bases between. DNA for the CDR3: TGCAGCGTCCCTCCGACGGGAGACACAGATACGCAGTATTTT. This gives the protein CSVPPTGDTDTQYF.

This clonotype was counted at least ten times. The CDR3 DNA sequence: TGTGCCAGCAGTTCGCTAGCGGGGGGTAACACAGATACGCAGTATTTT. Encoded protein: CASSSLAGGNTDTQYF. V and J are TRBV27 and TRBJ2-3, with 11 bases that match TRBD2. J lost 2 bases, V lost 4 bases, and 5 bases had no gene match. CDR3 length: 16 amino acids. Germline V lookup: CDR1 MNHEY, CDR2 SMNVEV (reference sequence).

The CDR3 sequence is CASSLTRFFDYEQYF. DNA for the CDR3: TGTGCCAGCAGCCTTACTCGGTTTTTTGACTACGAGCAGTACTTC. The J gene is TRBJ2-7, the V gene TRBV11-2; D is unresolved. CDR1 SGHAT and CDR2 FQNNGV come from the germline V gene. There are 15 residues in the CDR3. The V and J ends lost 5 bases and 3 bases respectively, with 17 bases between them.

The table lists this clonotype with many counts. V is TRBV20-1 and J is TRBJ1-2; possible D gene TRBD1, 6 bases. The length of the CDR3 is 14 residues. Germline V gene lookup returns CDR1 DFQATT and CDR2 SNEGSKA (reference sequence). The V end was cut by 6 bases, the J end by 6 bases, with 20 bases between. This chain's CDR3 is CSAKTGQGNHGYTF. In DNA form, the CDR3 reads TGCAGTGCGAAAACAGGGCAGGGGAACCATGGCTACACCTTC.

The V and J genes are TRBV20-1 and TRBJ2-7, with 7 bases lining up with TRBD2. Germline CDR1 reads DFQATT; CDR2 reads SNEGSKA (reference sequence). The CDR3 runs to 13 residues. V lost 6 bases to trimming and J lost 0 bases; unmatched junction nucleotides: 5. The CDR3 loop reads CSAKRGSSYEQYF. CDR3 bases: TGCAGTGCGAAGCGGGGAAGCTCCTACGAGCAGTACTTC.